Each of the 24 T cell receptor beta chains below was sequenced from the same sample in a study of cytomegalovirus exposure and HLA in healthy donors. The table came from immunoSEQ multiplex PCR; TCRdb's copy has only in-frame clones and leaves some out. This repertoire shows about 170,000 clones, 86% found once; its top ten account for 5.5% to 6%. Input material: PBMCs. Every receptor here comes from a woman aged 25-40 years in good health and CMV-seronegative.

The sample holds one count of this clone. The chain employs TRBV7-8 and TRBJ1-2; D is uncertain. The germline V gene encodes CDR1 SGHVS and CDR2 FQNEAQ. V was cut by 1 base and J by 2 bases, with 14 bases left in between. The CDR3 runs 16 residues. CDR3 sequence reads: CASSLGAGRYNYGYTF. The CDR3, as DNA: TGTGCCAGCAGCTTAGGGGCAGGAAGGTACAACTATGGCTACACCTTC. The whole variable domain, remainder taken from reference TRBV7-8 and TRBJ1-2, is GAGVSQSPRYKVAKRGQDVALRCDPISGHVSLFWYQQALGQGPEFLTYFQNEAQLDKSGLPSDRFFAERPEGSVSTLKIQRTQQEDSAVYLCASSLGAGRYNYGYTFGSGTRLTVV.

This sequence joins TRBV18 and TRBJ1-4; D gene ambiguous. V lost 3 bases and J lost 8, with 10 bases in between. Germline V lookup: CDR1 KGHSH, CDR2 LQKENI. The CDR3 is 13 residues long. The CDR3 reads CASSPVEGEKLFF. The CDR3 coding sequence is TGTGCCAGCTCACCGGTGGAGGGCGAAAAACTGTTTTTT.

The chain employs TRBV4-2 and TRBJ1-6; tentative D call: TRBD1 (5 bases). Germline CDR1 reads LGHNA; CDR2 reads YNFKEQ. Between the trimmed V and J ends, which lost 0 bases and 9 bases, there was a span of 12 bases. This CDR3 contains 15 residues. CDR3 DNA: TGTGCCAGCAGCCAAGAGGACGGGGGTCGTTCACCCCTCCACTTT. It specifies CASSQEDGGRSPLHF.

The chain employs TRBV9 and TRBJ2-1; TRBD2 aligns across 8 bases. Per the germline V gene, CDR1 is SGDLS and CDR2 is YYNGEE. The junction had 5 bases not matched to a gene; V was cut back by 0 bases and J by 0 bases. The CDR3 consists of 17 residues. The chain's CDR3 is CASSVELAEGSYNEQFF. CDR3 sequence (DNA): TGTGCCAGCAGCGTAGAACTAGCGGAAGGCTCCTACAATGAGCAGTTCTTC.

This clone was counted a single time. For the CDR3, the DNA is TGTGCCAGCAGCCGGGGGGGAAATCAGCCCCAGCATTTT. Protein product: CASSRGGNQPQHF. V usage is TRBV7-8 and J usage is TRBJ1-5, with D possibly TRBD1 on 5 matching bases. This CDR3 spans 13 amino acids. V was pared by 5 bases and J by 4 bases, with 9 bases between. Germline V gives CDR1 SGHVS, CDR2 FQNEAQ.

V gene TRBV5-5 combines with J gene TRBJ1-4; TRBD1 matches 11 bases. Germline-derived CDR1 and CDR2 are SGHKS and YYEKEE (reference sequence). The CDR3 covers 16 residues. Trimming removed 4 bases from V and 5 bases from J; junction bases left unmatched: 7. The CDR3 sequence is CASSTGTGGRNEKLFF. In DNA, the CDR3 is TGTGCCAGCAGCACCGGGACAGGGGGTCGAAATGAAAAACTGTTTTTT.

V gene TRBV5-4 combines with J gene TRBJ2-5, with D unclear. Trimming cost V 0 bases and J 2 bases, with 14 bases left between them. The CDR3 totals 16 residues. CDR1 is SGHNT and CDR2 is YYREEE in the germline V gene (reference sequence). The CDR3 bases are TGTGCCAGCAGCTTGGGAGGTCAGGCGTTACAAGAGACCCAGTACTTC. Translating gives CASSLGGQALQETQYF.

This clone came up a few times. The V and J genes are TRBV18 and TRBJ1-4; 9 bases line up with TRBD1. The V and J ends lost 6 bases and 0 bases, in that order; junction bases with no gene match: 2. Germline CDR1 is KGHSH and CDR2 is LQKENI. The CDR3 length is 15 residues. CDR3 nucleotides: TGTGCCAGCTCGGGACAGGGTACAACTAATGAAAAACTGTTTTTT. Its protein is CASSGQGTTNEKLFF.

The chain links TRBV7-6 to TRBJ1-5, with TRBD1 matching over 12 bases. V trimming: 5 bases; J trimming: 4 bases; junction bases outside the gene matches: 12. CDR3 length: 18 amino acids. Germline CDR1 SGHVS, CDR2 FNYEAQ. The CDR3 DNA reads TGTGCCAGCAGCCAGCGACCCGGGACAGGGGGCGTGAATCAGCCCCAGCATTTT. Amino acids: CASSQRPGTGGVNQPQHF. Filled out from reference TRBV7-6 and TRBJ1-5, the complete variable domain reads GAGVSQSPRYKVTKRGQDVALRCDPISGHVSLYWYRQALGQGPEFLTYFNYEAQQDKSGLPNDRFSAERPEGSISTLTIQRTEQRDSAMYRCASSQRPGTGGVNQPQHFGDGTRLSIL.

This clone was seen once. The chain couples TRBV28 to TRBJ2-7; D unresolved. This CDR3 is 11 amino acids long. Germline V gene lookup returns CDR1 MDHEN and CDR2 SYDVKM. V lost 6 bases and J lost 6, with 9 bases in between. CDR3 bases: TGTGCCAGCAGGGGCAGTGGCGAGCAGTACTTC. The encoded protein is CASRGSGEQYF.

A single count supports this clone. V and J are TRBV14 and TRBJ1-2, with 9 bases aligning to TRBD1. The CDR3 loop spans 16 amino acids. The V and J ends lost 0 bases and 7 bases, in that order; junction bases with no gene match: 9. Germline CDR1 is SGHDN and CDR2 is FVKESK. CDR3 bases: TGTGCCAGCAGCCAAGAAGGAGGGACAGGGTTAAGTGGCTACACCTTC. Protein product: CASSQEGGTGLSGYTF.

In its sample, this clone was seen once. The V call is TRBV30, the J call TRBJ1-4, with 7 bases identical to TRBD1. The germline V gene encodes CDR1 GTSNPN and CDR2 SVGIG (reference sequence). This CDR3 contains 14 residues. With V trimmed by 7 bases and J by 5 bases, 10 bases remained unmatched. The CDR3 is CAYRPGTANEKLFF. The CDR3 DNA reads as TGTGCCTATAGACCCGGGACAGCAAATGAAAAACTGTTTTTT.

V usage is TRBV9 and J usage is TRBJ1-1; no reliable D call. This CDR3 has 13 residues. Germline-derived CDR1 and CDR2 are SGDLS and YYNGEE. V was shortened by 0 bases and J by 5 bases, with 8 bases between the two germline ends. For the CDR3, the DNA is TGTGCCAGCAGCGTAGTTCTGGGGACTGAAGCTTTCTTT. This sequence encodes CASSVVLGTEAFF.

The sample holds one count of this clone. CDR3: CASSVEGTYNEQFF. CDR3 coding DNA: TGTGCCAGCAGCGTAGAAGGGACCTACAATGAGCAGTTCTTC. V usage is TRBV9 and J usage is TRBJ2-1; no reliable D call. The V gene lost 0 bases and the J gene lost 2 bases, with 6 bases spanning the gap. The length of the CDR3 is 14 residues. The V gene's germline CDR1 is SGDLS and CDR2 YYNGEE.

The rearrangement links TRBV28 to TRBJ1-5, with D unclear. This CDR3 has 14 residues. V was cut by 6 bases and J by 5 bases, with 14 bases left in between. The germline V gene has CDR1 MDHEN and CDR2 SYDVKM. The CDR3 region is CASRDQVPHQPQHF. DNA for the CDR3: TGTGCCAGCAGGGATCAGGTCCCCCATCAGCCCCAGCATTTT. Full variable domain (outside the CDR3, taken from reference TRBV28 and TRBJ1-5): DVKVTQSSRYLVKRTGEKVFLECVQDMDHENMFWYRQDPGLGLRLIYFSYDVKMKEKGDIPEGYSVSREKKERFSLILESASTNQTSMYLCASRDQVPHQPQHFGDGTRLSIL.

Only a few counts were recorded for this clone. J is TRBJ1-1 and V is TRBV9, with D tentatively TRBD1 (5 bases). Germline assignment: CDR1 SGDLS and CDR2 YYNGEE. With 4 bases removed from V and 1 base from J, the gap between germline ends came to 11 bases. CDR3 size: 14 residues. The CDR3 DNA is TGTGCCAGCAGCCGGGGGGACCGGAACACTGAAGCTTTCTTT. Its protein is CASSRGDRNTEAFF.

The chain recombines TRBV30 with TRBJ2-5; D not resolved. CDR1 and CDR2 (germline): GTSNPN, SVGIG (reference sequence). The CDR3 loop spans 11 amino acids. Trimming cost V 2 bases and J 6 bases, with 7 bases left between them. CDR3 region: CAWSNSQTQYF. The DNA for the CDR3 is TGTGCCTGGAGTAATTCACAGACCCAGTACTTC.

V usage is TRBV19 and J usage is TRBJ1-1, with a tentative D call TRBD1 (6 bases). CDR3 length: 13 amino acids. Germline lookup yields CDR1 LNHDA and CDR2 SQIVND (reference sequence). V lost 6 bases to trimming and J lost 3 bases, with 11 bases between them. CDR3 nucleotides: TGTGCCAGTAGGTCAGGGGTTGACACTGAAGCTTTCTTT. It yields the protein CASRSGVDTEAFF.

The chain joins TRBV5-1 to TRBJ1-1; 7 positions agree with TRBD1. Germline CDR1 and CDR2: SGHRS and YFSETQ. The V gene end was trimmed by 5 bases and the J gene end by 5 bases; junction bases not matched to a gene: 9. The CDR3 runs to 14 residues. In nucleotides, the CDR3 is TGCGCCAGCAGATATGCAGGGGGTGGAACTGAAGCTTTCTTT. Amino acid sequence: CASRYAGGGTEAFF.

This chain joins TRBV7-2 and TRBJ2-7; 13 bases map to TRBD2. Germline trimming cut 4 bases from V and 3 bases from J; bases unmatched to any gene: 3. This CDR3 comprises 15 residues. In germline, CDR1 is SGHTA, CDR2 FQGNSA. The DNA for the CDR3 is TGTGCCAGCAGCTCGGGACTAGCGGGGAGCTACGAGCAGTACTTC. Amino acid sequence: CASSSGLAGSYEQYF.

The genes are TRBV13 and TRBJ1-1; D call uncertain. With 5 bases removed from V and 6 bases from J, the gap between germline ends came to 13 bases. The CDR3 is made up of 13 amino acids. Germline loops: CDR1 PRHDT, CDR2 FYEKMQ (reference sequence). The CDR3 loop is CASSALRWAEAFF. Written as DNA, the CDR3 is TGTGCCAGCAGCGCCCTCAGGTGGGCTGAAGCTTTCTTT.

V is TRBV10-3 and J is TRBJ2-7; 8 bases agree with TRBD2. This CDR3 has 14 amino acids. The germline gives CDR1 ENHRY, CDR2 SYGVKD. V lost 10 bases to trimming and J lost 2 bases; unmatched junction nucleotides: 10. CDR3 amino acids: CATRLGLATYEQYF. The CDR3 DNA reads as TGTGCCACCCGCTTAGGACTAGCCACCTACGAGCAGTACTTC.

The rearrangement joins TRBV7-8 to TRBJ1-6; perhaps TRBD1 as D (6 bases). The germline V gene encodes CDR1 SGHVS and CDR2 FQNEAQ. This CDR3 has 16 amino acids. V was trimmed by 2 bases and J by 8 bases, leaving 16 bases between them. CDR3 sequence reads: CASSLTPGEAHSPLHF. CDR3 DNA sequence: TGTGCCAGCAGCTTAACCCCAGGGGAAGCGCATTCACCCCTCCACTTT.

The chain carries TRBV6-1 and TRBJ1-5; 7 bases are a match to TRBD1. With V trimmed by 6 bases and J by 9 bases, 2 bases remained unmatched. The CDR3 loop spans 11 amino acids. Germline CDR1 and CDR2: MNHNS and SASEGT. The CDR3 coding sequence is TGTGCCAGCAGGGCAGGGGGGCCCCAGCATTTT. Protein sequence: CASRAGGPQHF.